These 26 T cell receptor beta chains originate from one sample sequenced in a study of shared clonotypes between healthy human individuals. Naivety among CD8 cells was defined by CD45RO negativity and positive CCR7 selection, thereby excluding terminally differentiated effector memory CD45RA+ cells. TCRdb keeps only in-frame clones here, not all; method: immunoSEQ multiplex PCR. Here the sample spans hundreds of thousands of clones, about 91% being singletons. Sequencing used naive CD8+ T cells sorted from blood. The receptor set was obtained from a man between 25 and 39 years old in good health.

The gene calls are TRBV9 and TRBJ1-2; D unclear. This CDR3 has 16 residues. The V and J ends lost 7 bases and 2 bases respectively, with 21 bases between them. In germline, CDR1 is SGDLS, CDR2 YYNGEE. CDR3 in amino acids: CASGATEQHPNYGYTF. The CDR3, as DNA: TGTGCCAGCGGAGCCACAGAACAGCACCCGAACTATGGCTACACCTTC.

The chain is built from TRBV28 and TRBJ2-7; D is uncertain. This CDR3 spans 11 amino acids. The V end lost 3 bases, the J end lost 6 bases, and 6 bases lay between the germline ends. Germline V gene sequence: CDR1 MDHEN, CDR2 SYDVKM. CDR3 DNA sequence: TGTGCCAGCAGTTTCAGTGTCGAGCAGTACTTC. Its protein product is CASSFSVEQYF.

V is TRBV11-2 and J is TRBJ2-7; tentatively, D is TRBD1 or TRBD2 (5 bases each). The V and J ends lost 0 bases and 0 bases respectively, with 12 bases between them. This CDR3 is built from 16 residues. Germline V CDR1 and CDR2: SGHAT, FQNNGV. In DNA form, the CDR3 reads TGTGCCAGCAGCTTAGAAGGGACGGGGAGCTCCTACGAGCAGTACTTC. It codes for CASSLEGTGSSYEQYF.

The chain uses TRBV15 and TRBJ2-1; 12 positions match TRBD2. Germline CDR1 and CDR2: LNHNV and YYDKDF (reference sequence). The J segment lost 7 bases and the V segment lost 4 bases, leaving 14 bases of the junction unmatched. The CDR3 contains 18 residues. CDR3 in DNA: TGTGCCACCAGCATTACCTACCAAACCGGGACTAGCGGGAATGAGCAGTTCTTC. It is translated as CATSITYQTGTSGNEQFF. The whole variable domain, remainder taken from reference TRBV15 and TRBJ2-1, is DAMVIQNPRYQVTQFGKPVTLSCSQTLNHNVMYWYQQKSSQAPKLLFHYYDKDFNNEADTPDNFQSRRPNTSFCFLDIRSPGLGDTAMYLCATSITYQTGTSGNEQFFGPGTRLTVL.

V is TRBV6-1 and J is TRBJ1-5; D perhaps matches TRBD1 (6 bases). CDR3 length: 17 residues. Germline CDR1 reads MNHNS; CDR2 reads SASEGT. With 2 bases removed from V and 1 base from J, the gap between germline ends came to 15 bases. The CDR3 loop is CASSEWFRGASNQPQHF. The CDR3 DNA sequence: TGTGCCAGCAGTGAATGGTTTCGGGGGGCCAGCAATCAGCCCCAGCATTTT.

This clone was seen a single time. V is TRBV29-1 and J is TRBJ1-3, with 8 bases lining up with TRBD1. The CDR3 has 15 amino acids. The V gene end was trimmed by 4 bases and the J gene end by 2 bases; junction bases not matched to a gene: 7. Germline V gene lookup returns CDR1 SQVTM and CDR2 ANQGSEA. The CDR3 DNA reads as TGCAGCGTTGTCGGACAGGGTATGACTGGAAACACCATATATTTT. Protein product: CSVVGQGMTGNTIYF.

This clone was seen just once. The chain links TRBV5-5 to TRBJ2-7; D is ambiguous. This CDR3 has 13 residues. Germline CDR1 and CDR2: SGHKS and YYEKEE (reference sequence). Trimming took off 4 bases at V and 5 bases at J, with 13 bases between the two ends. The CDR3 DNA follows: TGTGCCAGCAGCCTGCCAGGCTACCACGAGCAGTACTTC. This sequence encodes CASSLPGYHEQYF. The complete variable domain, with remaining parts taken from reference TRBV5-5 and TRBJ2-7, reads DAGVTQSPTHLIKTRGQQVTLRCSPISGHKSVSWYQQVLGQGPQFIFQYYEKEERGRGNFPDRFSARQFPNYSSELNVNALLLGDSALYLCASSLPGYHEQYFGPGTRLTVT.

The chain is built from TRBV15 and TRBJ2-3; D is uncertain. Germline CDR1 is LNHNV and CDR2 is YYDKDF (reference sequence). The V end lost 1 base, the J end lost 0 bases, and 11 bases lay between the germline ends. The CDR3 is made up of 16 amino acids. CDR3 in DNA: TGTGCCACCAGCAGAGTGGGTGCCCATAGCACAGATACGCAGTATTTT. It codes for CATSRVGAHSTDTQYF. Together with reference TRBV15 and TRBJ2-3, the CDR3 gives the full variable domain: DAMVIQNPRYQVTQFGKPVTLSCSQTLNHNVMYWYQQKSSQAPKLLFHYYDKDFNNEADTPDNFQSRRPNTSFCFLDIRSPGLGDTAMYLCATSRVGAHSTDTQYFGPGTRLTVL.

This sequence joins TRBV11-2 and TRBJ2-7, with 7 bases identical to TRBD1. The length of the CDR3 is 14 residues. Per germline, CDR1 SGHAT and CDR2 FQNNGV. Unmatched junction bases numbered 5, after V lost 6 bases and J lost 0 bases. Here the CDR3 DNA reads TGTGCCAGCAGGGGTCGGGACAGCTCCTACGAGCAGTACTTC. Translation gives CASRGRDSSYEQYF.

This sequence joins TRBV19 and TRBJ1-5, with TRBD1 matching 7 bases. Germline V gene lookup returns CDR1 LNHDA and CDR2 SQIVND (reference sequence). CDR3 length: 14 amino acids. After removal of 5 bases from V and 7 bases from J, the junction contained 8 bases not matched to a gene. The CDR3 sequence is CASSSRTGAQPQHF. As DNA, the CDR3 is TGTGCCAGTAGTTCCCGCACAGGGGCGCAGCCCCAGCATTTT.

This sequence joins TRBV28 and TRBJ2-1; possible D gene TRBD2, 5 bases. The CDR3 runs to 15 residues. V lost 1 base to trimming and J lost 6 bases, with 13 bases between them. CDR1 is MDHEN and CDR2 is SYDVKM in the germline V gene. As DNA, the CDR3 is TGTGCCAGCAGTTTATTATACGTCGGAGGCAATGAGCAGTTCTTC. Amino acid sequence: CASSLLYVGGNEQFF.

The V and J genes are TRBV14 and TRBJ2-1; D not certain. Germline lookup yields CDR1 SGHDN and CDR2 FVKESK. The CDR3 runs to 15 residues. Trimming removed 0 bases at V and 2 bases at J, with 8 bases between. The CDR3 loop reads CASSQEEGAYNEQFF. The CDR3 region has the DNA TGTGCCAGCAGCCAAGAGGAAGGCGCCTACAATGAGCAGTTCTTC.

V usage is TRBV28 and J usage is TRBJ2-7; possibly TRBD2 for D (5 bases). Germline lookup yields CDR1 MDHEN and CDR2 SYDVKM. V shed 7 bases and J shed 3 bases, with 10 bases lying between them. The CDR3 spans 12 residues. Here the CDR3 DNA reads TGTGCCAGCACCCCGGGGAACTACGAGCAGTACTTC. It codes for CASTPGNYEQYF.

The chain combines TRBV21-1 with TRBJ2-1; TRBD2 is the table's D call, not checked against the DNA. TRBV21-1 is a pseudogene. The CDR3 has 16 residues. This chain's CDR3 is CASSKVGLANYNEQFF. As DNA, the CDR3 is TGTGCCAGCAGCAAAGTTGGGCTAGCGAACTACAATGAGCAGTTCTTC.

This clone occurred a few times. Here the CDR3 reads CASTGTSGMKTQYF. CDR3 coding DNA: TGTGCCAGCACCGGCACTAGCGGGATGAAGACCCAGTACTTC. V usage is TRBV28 and J usage is TRBJ2-5; 10 nucleotides line up with TRBD2. V lost 7 bases to trimming and J lost 6 bases; unmatched junction nucleotides: 8. The CDR3 is 14 residues long. Germline V CDR1 and CDR2: MDHEN, SYDVKM.

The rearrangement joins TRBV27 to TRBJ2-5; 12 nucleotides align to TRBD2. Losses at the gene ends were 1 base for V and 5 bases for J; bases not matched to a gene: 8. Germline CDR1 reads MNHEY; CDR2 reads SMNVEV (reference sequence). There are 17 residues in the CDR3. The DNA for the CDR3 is TGTGCCAGCAGTTTATTCTCGACTAGCGGGAGTTCTGAGACCCAGTACTTC. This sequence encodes CASSLFSTSGSSETQYF.

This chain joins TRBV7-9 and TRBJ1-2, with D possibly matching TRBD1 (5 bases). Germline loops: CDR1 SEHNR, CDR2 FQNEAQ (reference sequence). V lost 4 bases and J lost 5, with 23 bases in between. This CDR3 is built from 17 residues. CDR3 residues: CASSSLEGRSDYYGYTF. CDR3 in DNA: TGTGCCAGCAGCTCCCTAGAGGGGCGCTCGGACTATTATGGCTACACCTTC.

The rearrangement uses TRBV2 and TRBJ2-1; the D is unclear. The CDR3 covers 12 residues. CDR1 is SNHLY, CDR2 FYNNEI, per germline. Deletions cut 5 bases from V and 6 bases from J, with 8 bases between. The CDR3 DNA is TGTGCCAGCAGTCCTAGTGGCAATGAGCAGTTCTTC. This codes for CASSPSGNEQFF.

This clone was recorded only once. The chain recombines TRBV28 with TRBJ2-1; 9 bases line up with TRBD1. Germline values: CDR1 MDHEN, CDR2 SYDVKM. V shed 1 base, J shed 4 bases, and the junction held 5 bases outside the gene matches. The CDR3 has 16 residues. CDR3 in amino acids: CASSLYRTGVYNEQFF. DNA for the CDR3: TGTGCCAGCAGTTTATATAGGACAGGGGTATACAATGAGCAGTTCTTC.

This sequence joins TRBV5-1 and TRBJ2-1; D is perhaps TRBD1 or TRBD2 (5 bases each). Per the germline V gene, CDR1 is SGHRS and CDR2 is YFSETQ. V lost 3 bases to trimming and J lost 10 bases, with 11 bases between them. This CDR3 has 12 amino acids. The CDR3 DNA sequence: TGCGCCAGCAGCTCTAGGGGAGACGAGCAGTTCTTC. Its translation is CASSSRGDEQFF.

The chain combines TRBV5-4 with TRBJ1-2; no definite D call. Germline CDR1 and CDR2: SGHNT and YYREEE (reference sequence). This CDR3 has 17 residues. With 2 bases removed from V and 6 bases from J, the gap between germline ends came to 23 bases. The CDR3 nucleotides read TGTGCCAGCAGCTTTTTGGCCGGACGTAAAGGGATTAATGGCTACACCTTC. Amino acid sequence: CASSFLAGRKGINGYTF.

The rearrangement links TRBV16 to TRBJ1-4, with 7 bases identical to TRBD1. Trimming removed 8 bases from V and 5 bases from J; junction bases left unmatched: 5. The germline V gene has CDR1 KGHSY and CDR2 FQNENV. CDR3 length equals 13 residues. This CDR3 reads CASGTALNEKLFF. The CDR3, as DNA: TGTGCCAGCGGGACAGCCCTCAATGAAAAACTGTTTTTT.

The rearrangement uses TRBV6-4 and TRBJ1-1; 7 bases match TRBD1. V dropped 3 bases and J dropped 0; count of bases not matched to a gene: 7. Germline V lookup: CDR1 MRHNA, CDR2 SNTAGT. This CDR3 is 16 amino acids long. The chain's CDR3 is CASSEVPGQLNTEAFF. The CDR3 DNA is TGTGCCAGCAGTGAAGTCCCGGGACAGTTGAACACTGAAGCTTTCTTT.

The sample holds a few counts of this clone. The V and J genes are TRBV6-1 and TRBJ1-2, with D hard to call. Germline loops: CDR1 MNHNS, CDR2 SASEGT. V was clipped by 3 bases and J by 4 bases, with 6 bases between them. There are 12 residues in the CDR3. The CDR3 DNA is TGTGCCAGCAGTGAGCCTCCCTATGGCTACACCTTC. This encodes CASSEPPYGYTF.

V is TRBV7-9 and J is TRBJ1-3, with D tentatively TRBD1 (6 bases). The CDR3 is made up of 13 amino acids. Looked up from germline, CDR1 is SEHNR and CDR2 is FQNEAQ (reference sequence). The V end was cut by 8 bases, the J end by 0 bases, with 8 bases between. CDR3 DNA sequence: TGTGCCAGCTGGGACAACTCTGGAAACACCATATATTTT. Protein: CASWDNSGNTIYF.

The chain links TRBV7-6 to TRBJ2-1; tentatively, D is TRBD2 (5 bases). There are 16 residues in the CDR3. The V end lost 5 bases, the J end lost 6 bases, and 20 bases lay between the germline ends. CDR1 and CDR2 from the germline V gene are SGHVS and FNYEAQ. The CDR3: CASSKAPEAGFNEQFF. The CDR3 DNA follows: TGTGCCAGCAGCAAAGCCCCGGAGGCGGGTTTCAATGAGCAGTTCTTC.